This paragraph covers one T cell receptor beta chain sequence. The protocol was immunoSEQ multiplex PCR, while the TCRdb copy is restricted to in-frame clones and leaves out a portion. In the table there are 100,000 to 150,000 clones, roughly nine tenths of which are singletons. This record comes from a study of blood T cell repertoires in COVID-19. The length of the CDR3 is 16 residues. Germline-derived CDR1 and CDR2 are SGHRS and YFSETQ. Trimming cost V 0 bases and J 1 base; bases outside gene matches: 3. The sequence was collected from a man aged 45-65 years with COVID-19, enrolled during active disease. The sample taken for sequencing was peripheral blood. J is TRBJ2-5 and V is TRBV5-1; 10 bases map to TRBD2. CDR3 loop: CASSLASGRTQETQYF. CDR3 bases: TGCGCCAGCAGCTTGGCTAGCGGGAGAACCCAAGAGACCCAGTACTTC.